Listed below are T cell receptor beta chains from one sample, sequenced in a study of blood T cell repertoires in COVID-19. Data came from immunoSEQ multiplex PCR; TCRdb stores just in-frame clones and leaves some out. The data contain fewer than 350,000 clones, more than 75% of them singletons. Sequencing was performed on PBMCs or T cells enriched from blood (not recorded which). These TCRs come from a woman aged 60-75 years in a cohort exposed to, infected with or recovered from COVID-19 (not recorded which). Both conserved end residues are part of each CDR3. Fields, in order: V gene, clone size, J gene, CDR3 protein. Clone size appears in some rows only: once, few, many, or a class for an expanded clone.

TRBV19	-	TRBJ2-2	CATLGQGNTGELFF
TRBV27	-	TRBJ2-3	CASSLSPSGGYTDTQYF
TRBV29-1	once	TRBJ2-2	CSVEDTGGTGELFF
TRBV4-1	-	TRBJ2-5	CASSQVTYQETQYF
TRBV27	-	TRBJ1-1	CASSLGDRVRGTEAFF
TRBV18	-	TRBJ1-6	CASSSGTGDSPLHF
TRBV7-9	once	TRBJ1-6	CASSFDRESPLHF
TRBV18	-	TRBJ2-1	CASSKLGAGEGNEQFF
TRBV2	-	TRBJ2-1	CASSELRVTYNEQFF
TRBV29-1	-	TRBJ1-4	CSAGLQSATNEKLFF
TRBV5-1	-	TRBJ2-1	CASSGQGLAGNEQFF
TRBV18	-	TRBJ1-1	CASSLRDRDTEAFF
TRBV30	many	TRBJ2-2	CAWRGDRGHRNTGELFF
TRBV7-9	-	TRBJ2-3	CASSFDGTDTQYF
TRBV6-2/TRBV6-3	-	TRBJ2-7	CASSPIDRAGTSSHSYEQYF
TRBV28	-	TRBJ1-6	CASTGSGSSGSWYNSPLHF
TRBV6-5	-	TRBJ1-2	CASRSTGSNYGYTF
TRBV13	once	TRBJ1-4	CASSLLTGSNEKLFF
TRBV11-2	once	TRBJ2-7	CASSFPSGINEQYF
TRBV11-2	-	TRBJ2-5	CASSLEAGELETQYF
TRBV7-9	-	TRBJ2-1	CASSQRENSYNEQFF
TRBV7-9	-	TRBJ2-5	CATTVYREGETQYF
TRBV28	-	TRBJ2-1	CASSPPAGRPYNEQFF
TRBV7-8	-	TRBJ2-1	CASSLGLAAYNEQFF
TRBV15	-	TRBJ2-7	CATSRGDNSYEQYF
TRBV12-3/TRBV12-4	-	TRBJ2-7	CASSSARFEQYF
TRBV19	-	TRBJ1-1	CASSMKGGWGVTEAFF
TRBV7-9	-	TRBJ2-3	CASSLVAEFIPGQYF
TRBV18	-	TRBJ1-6	CASSGQGSYSPLHF
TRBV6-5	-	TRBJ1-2	CASSYSGQSGYGYTF
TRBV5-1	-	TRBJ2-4	CASSLLAGGERIQYF
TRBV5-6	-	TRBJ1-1	CASSLAGQYYMNTEAFF
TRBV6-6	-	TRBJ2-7	CASSYDSSYEQYF